This T cell receptor beta chain derives from a study of blood T cell repertoires in COVID-19. Study information: Acute and convalescent COVID-19 specimens originated in the United States, Italy and Spain. Sources were T cells, B-cell-depleted T cells, or PBMCs; the material itself was cDNA or gDNA.

The CDR3 spans 18 residues. V was clipped by 3 bases and J by 5 bases; unmatched bases: 8. Germline V gene data show CDR1 as SGHRS and CDR2 as YFSETQ. In the authors' methods: Estimates of nucleated cell counts were drawn from the amplification of reference gene primers. Profiling relied on immunoSEQ multiplex PCR, and the TCRdb table lists in-frame clones only, not all of them. D and trimming were read from the DNA, whereas the V and J calls and clone size are those reported in that table. Of some 230,000 clones in the sample, about 85% are singletons; the top ten hold over 2.5%. The V call is TRBV5-1, the J call TRBJ2-1; 16 positions agree with TRBD2. This clonotype originated in a man aged 50 to 60 who had recovered from COVID-19. Input material: peripheral blood. CDR3 sequence reads: CASSSGTSGRARDNEQFF. CDR3 in DNA: TGCGCCAGCAGCTCCGGGACTAGCGGGAGGGCCAGGGACAATGAGCAGTTCTTC.